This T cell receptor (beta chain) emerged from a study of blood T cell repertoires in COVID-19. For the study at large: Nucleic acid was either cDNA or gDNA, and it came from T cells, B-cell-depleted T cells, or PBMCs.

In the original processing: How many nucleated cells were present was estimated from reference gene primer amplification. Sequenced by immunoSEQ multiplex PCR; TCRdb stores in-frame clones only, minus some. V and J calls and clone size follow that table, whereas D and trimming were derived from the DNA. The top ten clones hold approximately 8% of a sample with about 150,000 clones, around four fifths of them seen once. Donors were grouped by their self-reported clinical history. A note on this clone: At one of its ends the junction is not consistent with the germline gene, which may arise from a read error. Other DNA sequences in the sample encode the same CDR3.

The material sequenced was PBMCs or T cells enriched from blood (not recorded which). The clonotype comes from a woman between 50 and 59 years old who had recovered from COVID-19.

CDR3 nucleotides: TGCGCCAGTAGCTTGGACGGGACTAACCCGGCACTTCAGTATTTT. It is translated as CASSLDGTNPALQYF. This sequence joins TRBV5-1 and TRBJ2-3; 7 nucleotides line up with TRBD2. The CDR3 totals 15 residues. CDR1 is SGHRS, CDR2 YFSETQ, per germline.